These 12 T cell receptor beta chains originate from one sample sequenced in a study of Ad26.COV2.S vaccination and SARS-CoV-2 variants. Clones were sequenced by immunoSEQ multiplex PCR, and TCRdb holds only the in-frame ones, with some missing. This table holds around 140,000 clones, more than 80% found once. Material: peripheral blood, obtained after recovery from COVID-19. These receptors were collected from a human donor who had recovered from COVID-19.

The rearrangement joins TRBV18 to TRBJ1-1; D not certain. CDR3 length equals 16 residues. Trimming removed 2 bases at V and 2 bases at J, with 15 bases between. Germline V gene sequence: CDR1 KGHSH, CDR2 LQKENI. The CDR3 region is CASSPKSVAGNTEAFF. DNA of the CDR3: TGTGCCAGCTCACCAAAGTCTGTCGCCGGAAACACTGAAGCTTTCTTT.

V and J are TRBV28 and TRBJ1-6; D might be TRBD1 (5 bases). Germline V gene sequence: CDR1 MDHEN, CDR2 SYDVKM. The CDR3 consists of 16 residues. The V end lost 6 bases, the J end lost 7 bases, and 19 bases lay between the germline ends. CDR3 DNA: TGTGCCAGCAGCCTACGGGGGGTAGAAGGAAATTCACCCCTCCACTTT. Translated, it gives CASSLRGVEGNSPLHF.

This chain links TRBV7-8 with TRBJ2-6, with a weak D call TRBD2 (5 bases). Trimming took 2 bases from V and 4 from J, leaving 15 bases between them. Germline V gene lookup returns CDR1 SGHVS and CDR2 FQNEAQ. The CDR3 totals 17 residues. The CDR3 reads CASSLRGIGSGANVLTF. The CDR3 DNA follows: TGTGCCAGCAGCTTAAGAGGGATTGGATCGGGGGCCAACGTCCTGACTTTC.

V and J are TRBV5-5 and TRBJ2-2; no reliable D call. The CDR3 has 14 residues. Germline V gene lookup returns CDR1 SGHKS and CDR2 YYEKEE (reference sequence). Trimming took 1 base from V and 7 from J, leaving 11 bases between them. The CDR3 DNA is TGTGCCAGCAGCTTGACCCAAATGCGCGGGGAGCTGTTTTTT. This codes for CASSLTQMRGELFF.

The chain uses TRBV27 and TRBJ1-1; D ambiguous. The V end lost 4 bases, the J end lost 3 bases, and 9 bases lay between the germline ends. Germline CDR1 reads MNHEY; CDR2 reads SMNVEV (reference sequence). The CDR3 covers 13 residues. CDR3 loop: CASSSRAYTEAFF. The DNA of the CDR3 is TGTGCCAGCAGTTCCAGAGCTTACACTGAAGCTTTCTTT.

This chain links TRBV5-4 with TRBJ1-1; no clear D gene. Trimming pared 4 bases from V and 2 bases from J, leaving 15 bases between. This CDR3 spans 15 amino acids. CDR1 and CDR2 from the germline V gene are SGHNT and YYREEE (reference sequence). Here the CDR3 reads CASSRGGPVNTEAFF. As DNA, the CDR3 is TGTGCCAGCAGCCGAGGCGGACCAGTAAACACTGAAGCTTTCTTT.

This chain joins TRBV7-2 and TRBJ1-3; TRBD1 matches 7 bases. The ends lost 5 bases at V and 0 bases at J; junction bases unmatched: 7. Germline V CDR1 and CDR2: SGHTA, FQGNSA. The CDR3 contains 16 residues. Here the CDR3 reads CASSPQGSGSGNTIYF. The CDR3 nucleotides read TGTGCCAGCAGCCCACAGGGGTCAGGCTCTGGAAACACCATATATTTT. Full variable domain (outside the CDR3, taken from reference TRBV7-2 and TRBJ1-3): GAGVSQSPSNKVTEKGKDVELRCDPISGHTALYWYRQSLGQGLEFLIYFQGNSAPDKSGLPSDRFSAERTGGSVSTLTIQRTQQEDSAVYLCASSPQGSGSGNTIYFGEGSWLTVV.

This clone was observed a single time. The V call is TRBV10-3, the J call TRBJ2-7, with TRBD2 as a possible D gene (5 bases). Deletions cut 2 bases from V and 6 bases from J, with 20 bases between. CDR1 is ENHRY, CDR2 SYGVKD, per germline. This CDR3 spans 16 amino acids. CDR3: CAISEKELVGSTEQYF. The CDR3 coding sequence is TGTGCCATCAGTGAGAAGGAACTAGTGGGCTCTACCGAGCAGTACTTC.

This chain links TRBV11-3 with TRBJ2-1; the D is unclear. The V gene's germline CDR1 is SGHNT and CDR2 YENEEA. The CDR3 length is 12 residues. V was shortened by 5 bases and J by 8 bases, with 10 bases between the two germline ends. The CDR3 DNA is TGTGCCAGCAGCCAGACCAGCGATGAGCAGTTCTTC. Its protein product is CASSQTSDEQFF. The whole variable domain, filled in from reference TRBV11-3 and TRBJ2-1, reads EAGVVQSPRYKIIEKKQPVAFWCNPISGHNTLYWYLQNLGQGPELLIRYENEEAVDDSQLPKDRFSAERLKGVDSTLKIQPAELGDSAVYLCASSQTSDEQFFGPGTRLTVL.

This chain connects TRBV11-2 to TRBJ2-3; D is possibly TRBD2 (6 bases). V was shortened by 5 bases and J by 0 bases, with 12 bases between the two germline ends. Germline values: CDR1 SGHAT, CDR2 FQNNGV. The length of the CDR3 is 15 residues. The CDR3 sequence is CASSLPGDSTDTQYF. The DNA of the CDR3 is TGTGCCAGCAGCCTACCGGGAGATAGCACAGATACGCAGTATTTT. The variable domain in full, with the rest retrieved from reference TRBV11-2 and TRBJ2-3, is EAGVAQSPRYKIIEKRQSVAFWCNPISGHATLYWYQQILGQGPKLLIQFQNNGVVDDSQLPKDRFSAERLKGVDSTLKIQPAKLEDSAVYLCASSLPGDSTDTQYFGPGTRLTVL.

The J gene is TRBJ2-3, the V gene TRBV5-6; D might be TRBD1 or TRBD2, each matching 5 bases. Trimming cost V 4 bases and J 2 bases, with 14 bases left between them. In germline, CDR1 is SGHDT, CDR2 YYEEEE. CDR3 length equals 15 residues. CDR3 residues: CASSLRDGITDTQYF. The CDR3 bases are TGTGCCAGCAGCCTCCGGGACGGAATCACAGATACGCAGTATTTT.

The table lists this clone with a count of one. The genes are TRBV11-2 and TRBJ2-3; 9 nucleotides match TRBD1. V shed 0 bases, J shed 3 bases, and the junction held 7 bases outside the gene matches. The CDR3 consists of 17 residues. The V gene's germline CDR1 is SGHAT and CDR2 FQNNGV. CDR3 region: CASSLDTTGGGTDTQYF. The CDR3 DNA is TGTGCCAGCAGCTTAGATACGACAGGGGGTGGGACAGATACGCAGTATTTT.